A single sample gave rise to the 2 T cell receptor beta chains below, sequenced in a study of blood T cell repertoires in COVID-19. Assay used: immunoSEQ multiplex PCR; TCRdb lists only in-frame clones, some missing. The repertoire holds 59,000 or so clones, 80% seen once, with 7.2% in the top ten. Source material: peripheral blood. The receptors here all came from a man in his 60s with acute or convalescent COVID-19.

The chain carries TRBV27 and TRBJ2-3, with TRBD2 matching over 11 bases. The ends lost 3 bases at V and 9 bases at J; junction bases unmatched: 8. CDR1 is MNHEY and CDR2 is SMNVEV in the germline V gene (reference sequence). The CDR3 consists of 15 residues. The CDR3 here is CASSFLAGGRETQYF. The CDR3 DNA reads as TGTGCCAGCAGTTTCCTAGCGGGGGGCCGAGAGACGCAGTATTTT.

The rearrangement joins TRBV5-4 to TRBJ1-2, with 10 nucleotides matching TRBD1. In germline, CDR1 is SGHNT, CDR2 YYREEE (reference sequence). This CDR3 comprises 14 residues. V shed 4 bases and J 4 bases; nucleotides not matched to a gene: 4. The CDR3 sequence is CASSPRDRGYGYTF. The CDR3 DNA sequence: TGTGCCAGCAGCCCAAGGGACAGGGGCTATGGCTACACCTTC.